The present T cell receptor (beta chain) was sequenced within a study of identical twins. Template switching introduced a universal primer site, and the cDNA bore unique molecular identifiers. One entry per CDR3 protein results from TCRdb running MiXCR on the 5' RACE reads. The sample contains around 960,000 distinct CDR3 sequences, about 12% of which appear only once. This clonotype was detected only a few times. What it recognizes is unknown. The germline V gene has CDR1 LGHDT and CDR2 YNNKEL (reference sequence). V was clipped by 2 bases and J by 4 bases; unmatched bases: 8. The CDR3 has 18 residues. General observations from the study: Cord blood beta clonotypes present at high abundance carried fewer insertions; no such pattern appeared in memory repertoires. In monozygotic twins, models underestimated the sharing of out-of-frame TCR alpha.

These same data were also listed under a study on yellow fever vaccine responses in identical twins. Per that study: Among the twins, the vaccine T cell response reportedly seemed partly convergent and partly personalized.

The clonotype was recovered from a woman aged 18-35 years in good health. The sequenced material came from PBMCs. The V call is TRBV3-1, the J call TRBJ2-2, with 12 bases fitting TRBD2. The CDR3 sequence: CASSQLPSGRAITGELFF. The CDR3 DNA is TGTGCCAGCAGCCAATTACCTAGCGGGAGGGCCATCACCGGGGAGCTGTTTTTT. The variable domain in full, with the rest retrieved from reference TRBV3-1 and TRBJ2-2, is DTAVSQTPKYLVTQMGNDKSIKCEQNLGHDTMYWYKQDSKKFLKIMFSYNNKELIINETVPNRFSPKSPDKAHLNLHINSLELGDSAVYFCASSQLPSGRAITGELFFGEGSRLTVL.